Included here is one T cell receptor beta chain sequence, with context. Losses at the gene ends were 0 bases for V and 5 bases for J; bases not matched to a gene: 5. This CDR3 is 16 amino acids long. From germline, CDR1 is LGHNA and CDR2 YSLEER. The data are from a study of lymphopenia after photon versus proton radiotherapy. Data came from immunoSEQ multiplex PCR; TCRdb stores just in-frame clones and leaves some out. Of approximately 22,000 clones detected, 85% appear once; the ten largest clones hold around 20%. This chain links TRBV4-3 with TRBJ1-4; 8 nucleotides match TRBD1. This sample comprised peripheral blood, obtained from a patient treated with photon-based radiotherapy. This sequence was found in a man in his 60s with pancreatic cancer. The CDR3 DNA is TGCGCCAGCAGCCAAGAAGCCCGACAGGGGAATGAAAAACTGTTTTTT. This gives the protein CASSQEARQGNEKLFF.